This T cell receptor (beta chain) was identified in a study of blood T cell repertoires in COVID-19 (dated by TCRdb to about 2020). Regarding the complete study: Samples covering the acute and convalescent phases of COVID-19 were provided by collaborators in the United States, Italy and Spain. HLA class I and class II types, where available, came from metadata supplied by the sample provider rather than from assay-based typing. The repertoires were released in a freely available public database intended as a resource for research on the immune response to SARS-CoV-2. Nearly every sample came with metadata listing a de-identified subject ID, COVID-19 status, age in years and sex. The samples were drawn from the first 160 participants of the ongoing ImmuneRACE study and from 1,254 subjects provided by 6 global collaborators. The dataset comprised deeply sampled blood TCRbeta repertoires from subjects exposed to, actively infected with, or recovered from COVID-19. The prospective study material was composed of cDNA or gDNA derived from T cells, B-cell-depleted T cells, or PBMCs. What the work shows at the level of the full study, not this receptor alone: Clinical and demographic metadata were provided uncurated, with the amount varying by source and participant.

The immunoSEQ Assay, a bias-controlled multiplex PCR, was used to amplify TCRbeta CDR3 regions from genomic DNA. In the authors' own workflow: Nucleated cell counts per sample were estimated from amplification of reference gene primers within the assay. To quantify the absolute abundance of each unique TCRbeta CDR3 rearrangement, sequence reads were collapsed and filtered. Productive Simpson clonality was computed per sample as the square root of Simpson's diversity index over productive rearrangements. What TCRdb holds here is the immuneACCESS table cut down to in-frame rearrangements. Part of the clones is not present; checked against another copy, under half of the missing clones reflect an unresolved V gene, and the others are unexplained. Clone size and V and J calls were adopted from that table, with D and trimming inferred from the DNA. The table for this sample lists 95,000 to 150,000 clones; approximately 90% of them were counted only once. The top ten hold roughly 1.2% of the sample.

Whole blood was collected in K2EDTA tubes by collaborating institutions according to the institutions' own protocols. For TCRbeta analysis, collaborators shipped samples in one of three forms: frozen whole blood, isolated PBMCs, or DNA extracted from either of those sample types. Note on this clone: Its binding antigen is unknown. No qualities accompany the bases; no much larger clone lies one base away.

The receptor's source is a woman older than 75 with acute or convalescent COVID-19. Source material: peripheral blood.

The CDR3 reads CASSPSENNEQFF. The bases read TGTGCCAGCAGTCCTAGCGAGAACAATGAGCAGTTCTTC. Rearrangement joined TRBV6-6 to TRBJ2-1; the D region possibly corresponds to TRBD2 (6 bases align). V lost 5 bases and J lost 5 bases; the stretch between them is 10 bases long. Via the germline V gene (reference sequence), CDR1 is MNHNY and CDR2 SVGAGI. From its cysteine to its phenylalanine, the CDR3 spans 13 amino acids. Only the CDR3 region is kept as DNA, spanning 39 bases read in frame from base 1.